This TCR beta chain was recovered during a study of blood T cell repertoires in COVID-19. About the study: PBMCs, B-cell-depleted T cells, or T cells were the source of the cDNA or gDNA that made up the material.

Per the study methods: Amplification from reference gene primers served as the basis for estimated nucleated cell counts. The table came from immunoSEQ multiplex PCR; TCRdb's copy has only in-frame clones and leaves some out. V and J calls and clone size come straight from that table; D and trimming were deduced from the DNA. The sample yields fewer than 400,000 clones, approximately 91% seen once. Those enrolled, adults aged 18 to 89 years, came from 25 or so US areas. Assignment of participants to cohorts was predicated upon participant-reported clinical history. The CDR3 runs 16 residues. Trimming took 0 bases from V and 6 from J, leaving 14 bases between them. CDR1 SGHAT and CDR2 FQNNGV come from the germline V gene.

Sequencing input: PBMCs or T cells enriched from blood (not recorded which). The sequence was obtained from a man between 60 and 75 years old who had recovered from COVID-19. This chain links TRBV11-2 with TRBJ2-2; D is perhaps TRBD2 (5 bases). In DNA form, the CDR3 reads TGTGCCAGCAGCTTAGATCCCGGAGGTAGCGCCGGGGAGCTGTTTTTT. Translation gives CASSLDPGGSAGELFF.